This TCR beta chain was captured by sequencing in a study of blood T cell repertoires in COVID-19. Sequenced by immunoSEQ multiplex PCR; TCRdb stores in-frame clones only, minus some. The data hold over 250,000 clones, with around 86% observed a single time. The TCR was taken from a woman aged 18-29 years who had recovered from COVID-19. Specimen: PBMCs or T cells enriched from blood (not recorded which).

Here the CDR3 reads CASHDGVTEAFF. The CDR3 DNA is TGCGCCAGCCACGACGGGGTCACTGAAGCTTTCTTT. This rearrangement joins TRBV10-2 to TRBJ1-1, with D unresolved. V dropped 8 bases and J dropped 4 bases, with 11 bases sitting between them. The CDR3 covers 12 residues. Germline V gene sequence: CDR1 WSHSY, CDR2 SAAADI.